This T cell receptor beta chain was profiled in a study of CD8+ T cells in alopecia areata. For this clone: Its target is not known.

Extracted RNA was reverse transcribed, and the resulting cDNA served as sequencing template. TCRdb's copy holds only in-frame clones and misses some; the assay was immunoSEQ multiplex PCR. The sample includes fewer than 250,000 clones, around two fifths of them seen just once. Notes on the study in general: Scalp clonality, together with expanded CD8+ clones among the top 100, fell significantly with tofacitinib. Between patients, shared TCR sequences were less clear than in mice. This was possibly due in part to HLA diversity in the patient population.

Germline V lookup: CDR1 MNHEY, CDR2 SVGAGI. This CDR3 has 15 residues. V gave up 0 bases and J gave up 3 bases, with 11 bases separating them. The treatment is: oral pan-JAK inhibitor, 5-10 mg twice daily. Peripheral blood, together with lesional scalp punch biopsies, was collected from alopecia areata patients. This material consisted of CD4+ T cells sorted from blood, taken between weeks 30 and 35, from a patient treated with tofacitinib. This receptor was obtained from a human donor with alopecia areata. This chain joins TRBV6-5 and TRBJ1-2; D ambiguous. CDR3 coding DNA: TGTGCCAGCAGTTACTCAGGTCTAGCGGACTATGGCTACACCTTC. Protein: CASSYSGLADYGYTF.